The clone carrying this T cell receptor (beta chain) was observed a handful of times. Its antigen is as yet unknown. This record comes from a study of T cells after yellow fever vaccination. TCRdb passed the 5' RACE reads through MiXCR, listing each CDR3 protein once. The sample shows under 600,000 distinct CDR3 sequences, roughly a fifth of them seen only once. Germline V gives CDR1 SGHAT, CDR2 FQNNGV. Trimming pared 4 bases from V and 3 bases from J, leaving 7 bases between. The CDR3 is 12 amino acids. Overall study results and limits: A large majority of primary-vaccination clones showed up again after the booster (approximately 95% CD4, roughly 88% CD8). Bulk-population clonotypes that are abundant could appear as contaminants in FACS-sorted repertoires.

Sequencing used PBMCs, obtained roughly 23 days after the first yellow fever vaccination. The chain carries TRBV11-2 and TRBJ2-7; D call uncertain. The TCR originated in a man aged 18 to 29 who received the YFV17D yellow fever vaccine. DNA for the CDR3: TGTGCCAGCAGCTCCTGGAGCTACGAGCAGTACTTC. Protein product: CASSSWSYEQYF.